A selection of T cell receptor beta chains follows, all from one sample in a study of cytomegalovirus exposure and HLA in healthy donors. Libraries were prepared by immunoSEQ multiplex PCR; TCRdb keeps only in-frame clonotypes and omits some of them. The profile shows 210,000 or so clones, about 77% of them singletons. Material for sequencing was PBMCs. Receptors were obtained from a boy aged 5-17 years in good health and CMV-seronegative. The CDR3 runs from the conserved cysteine through the conserved F or W. Fields, in order: CDR3 protein, CDR3 DNA, V gene, D gene, J gene, clone size. D genes are given only for firm matches. Only some rows state a clone size, as once, few, many or a class for expanded clones.

CASSSSSGSRTDTQYF	TGCGCCAGCAGCTCTTCTAGTGGGTCCCGCACAGATACGCAGTATTTT	TRBV5-1	-	TRBJ2-3	-
CAISDTGDTEAFF	TGTGCCATCAGTGATACGGGAGACACTGAAGCTTTCTTT	TRBV10-3	-	TRBJ1-1	-
CASNGDQETQYF	TGTGCCAGCAACGGGGACCAAGAGACCCAGTACTTC	TRBV2	-	TRBJ2-5	-
CASSPRERVENIQYF	TGTGCCAGCTCACCACGGGAGAGGGTGGAGAACATTCAGTACTTC	TRBV18	-	TRBJ2-4	-
CAISEGLAGSTDTQYF	TGTGCCATCAGTGAAGGACTAGCGGGTAGCACAGATACGCAGTATTTT	TRBV10-3	TRBD2	TRBJ2-3	-
CASSPGQGAGANVLTF	TGTGCCAGCTCCCCGGGACAGGGGGCCGGGGCCAACGTCCTGACTTTC	TRBV18	TRBD1	TRBJ2-6	-
CASSPVSSGNTIYF	TGTGCCAGCTCACCAGTGAGCTCTGGAAACACCATATATTTT	TRBV18	-	TRBJ1-3	-
CASQSSPAPTTTEAFF	TGTGCCAGCCAATCGTCGCCAGCTCCCACTACCACTGAAGCTTTCTTT	TRBV2	-	TRBJ1-1	-
CASSFPLLLHTIYF	TGCGCCAGCAGCTTCCCCCTACTCCTACACACCATATATTTT	TRBV5-6	-	TRBJ1-3	-
CAEGTDTYEQYF	TGTGCCGAGGGGACTGACACCTACGAGCAGTACTTC	TRBV7-8	-	TRBJ2-7	once
CASSVAGPTDTQYF	TGTGCCAGCAGTGTAGCGGGACCCACAGATACGCAGTATTTT	TRBV5-4	TRBD2	TRBJ2-3	-
CASSPGTAREQYF	TGTGCCAGCAGCCCGGGGACAGCGAGGGAGCAGTACTTC	TRBV7-6	TRBD1	TRBJ2-7	-
CASSLGQGNEKLFF	TGTGCCAGCAGCTTGGGACAGGGTAATGAAAAACTGTTTTTT	TRBV5-4	TRBD1	TRBJ1-4	-
CASSIAPTGNTIYF	TGCGCCAGCAGCATAGCCCCGACGGGAAACACCATATATTTT	TRBV5-1	-	TRBJ1-3	-
CASSHLRQGLQETQYF	TGCGCCAGCAGCCACCTCCGACAGGGCCTCCAAGAGACCCAGTACTTC	TRBV4-1	TRBD1	TRBJ2-5	-
CAWSVWQANYEQYF	TGTGCCTGGAGTGTTTGGCAGGCCAACTACGAGCAGTACTTC	TRBV30	-	TRBJ2-7	-
CASSQESGKRQFF	TGCGCCAGCAGCCAAGAATCAGGGAAAAGGCAGTTCTTC	TRBV4-1	-	TRBJ2-1	-
CASSEYRGNNSPLHF	TGTGCCAGCAGTGAATACCGGGGAAATAATTCACCCCTCCACTTT	TRBV25-1	-	TRBJ1-6	-
CASSGAPGTQYF	TGTGCTAGCAGTGGGGCCCCAGGGACCCAGTACTTC	TRBV7-7	-	TRBJ2-5	-
CAWSVQAGGAAKNIQYF	TGTGCCTGGAGTGTACAAGCGGGGGGTGCGGCCAAAAACATTCAGTACTTC	TRBV30	TRBD2	TRBJ2-4	-
CASRLQGARTEAFF	TGTGCCAGCAGATTACAGGGGGCGCGAACTGAAGCTTTCTTT	TRBV7-9	TRBD1	TRBJ1-1	-
CASSLGVGSNEQYF	TGTGCCAGCAGCTTAGGGGTCGGGAGCAACGAGCAGTACTTC	TRBV7-2	-	TRBJ2-7	once
CSVAQQGYGYTF	TGCAGCGTCGCCCAACAGGGCTATGGCTACACCTTC	TRBV29-1	-	TRBJ1-2	-
CASRLTSGSYEQYF	TGCGCCAGCAGACTGACTAGCGGGAGCTACGAGCAGTACTTC	TRBV5-1	TRBD2	TRBJ2-7	-
CASSQDSAGEGDTQYF	TGCGCCAGCAGCCAAGACAGCGCGGGAGAGGGAGATACGCAGTATTTT	TRBV4-1	TRBD2	TRBJ2-3	-
CASSLGRESDTEAFF	TGCGCCAGCAGCTTGGGGCGGGAGAGCGACACTGAAGCTTTCTTT	TRBV5-1	-	TRBJ1-1	-
CASSLASGRLQETQYF	TGTGCCAGCAGCTTAGCTAGCGGGAGGCTCCAAGAGACCCAGTACTTC	TRBV7-9	TRBD2	TRBJ2-5	-
CASSLELAGITDTQYF	TGTGCCAGCAGCTTGGAACTAGCGGGAATAACAGATACGCAGTATTTT	TRBV5-6	TRBD2	TRBJ2-3	-
CASSLPDRLNSPLHF	TGCGCCAGCAGCCTACCGGACAGACTAAATTCACCCCTCCACTTT	TRBV4-1	-	TRBJ1-6	-
CASSSTGNLNSPLHF	TGTGCCAGCAGCTCCACAGGGAACCTTAATTCACCCCTCCACTTT	TRBV7-3	-	TRBJ1-6	-
CASSTTTWGFF	TGTGCCAGCTCAACAACAACTTGGGGCTTCTTT	TRBV18	-	TRBJ1-1	-
CASSADSTTGQYF	TGTGCCAGCAGCGCGGACAGTACTACGGGGCAGTACTTC	TRBV4-2	-	TRBJ2-7	-
CASRLDRYGDTQYF	TGTGCCAGTAGATTGGACAGGTACGGAGATACGCAGTATTTT	TRBV19	TRBD1	TRBJ2-3	-
CASSPLDMGTGASPLHF	TGTGCCAGCTCACCACTTGATATGGGGACAGGGGCTTCACCCCTCCACTTT	TRBV18	TRBD1	TRBJ1-6	-
CASSGGQFTYEQYF	TGTGCCAGCAGCGGGGGACAGTTTACCTACGAGCAGTACTTC	TRBV13	TRBD1	TRBJ2-7	-
CASSKVHWEDTEAFF	TGTGCCAGCAGCAAAGTCCATTGGGAGGACACTGAAGCTTTCTTT	TRBV21-1	-	TRBJ1-1	-
CASRPTGSNSPLHF	TGTGCCAGCAGGCCGACAGGGTCTAATTCACCCCTCCACTTT	TRBV27	TRBD1	TRBJ1-6	-